This T cell receptor (beta chain) appears in the sequencing data of a study of shared clonotypes between healthy human individuals (TCRdb year 2020). Regarding the complete study: A couple of women and a few men aged 18 to 49 years were included in the cohort. For each donor, CD4 naive and CD4 memory were each given three plates, CD8 naive was given two plates, and CD8 memory was given one plate. To estimate repertoire size and how much clonotype sharing occurs between individuals, the study deeply sequenced the blood TCR repertoires of five healthy adults. Different laboratories and diverse techniques were used to prepare libraries and sequence TCR repertoires, to increase sequencing depth and limit assay-specific biases. Leukapheresis yielded between about 0.9 and 8.9 billion PBMCs per donor.

TCR CDR3 regions were amplified from genomic DNA by multiplex PCR using the deep immunoSEQ assay. Genomic DNA extracted from each cell subset was distributed evenly over all wells of several immunoSEQ 96-well plates, and each plate served as one replicate. For sorted subsets, 200 to 250 ng of genomic DNA, equivalent to roughly 30,000 T cell genomes, went into each replicate PCR. Purified libraries were quantified with a Qubit 3.0 fluorometer, sized on a Bioanalyzer 2100, and re-quantified with the KAPA Library Quantification kit. Each immunoSEQ 96-well plate was sequenced on its own single-read 150-cycle Illumina NextSeq 550 flow cell. In the paper's pipeline: Because the immunoSEQ output held only junctional sequences and lacked quality scores, the filtering could not match the filtering applied to full-length reads. To assign V/J genes and CDR3, sequences were annotated against IMGT germline references using PyIR, a Python wrapper for IgBLAST v1.9. Any read was removed if the V/J assignment was weak (E-value above 1e-6), the CDR3 was missing, or the read contained stop codons, out-of-frame junctions, or ambiguous translated residues. V3J clonotypes were defined by identical inferred V gene, J gene, and CDR3 amino acid sequence. To compute the percentage overlap between repertoires, the number of shared unique clonotypes was divided by the size of the smaller repertoire. Three approaches were used to assess repertoire richness: RTK rarefaction, the Chao1 estimator, and Recon v2.1 estimates of unobserved clonotypes. Generation probabilities were computed with OLGA for all TCRbeta clonotypes obtained by the gDNA method from several donors. TCRdb retrieved this table from immuneACCESS and kept in-frame rearrangements only. Not all clones are present; in checked studies, unresolved V genes account for under half, and no reason is known for the remainder. That table gives V, J and clone size, and the DNA gave D and trimming. The sample table contains a few million clones; only one count was recorded for around nine tenths of them. Over 0.12% of the sample lies in the top ten.

The donors were healthy, HIV-negative adults with no recently reported acute infections or vaccinations. All donors were Caucasian adults living in Nashville, Tennessee, USA. CD4+ T cells were enriched by magnetic negative selection, after which naive cells were positively selected on CD45RA and the negative fraction was taken as the memory subset. Blood was obtained by leukapheresis, after which PBMCs were separated by Ficoll-Histopaque density gradient centrifugation and cryopreserved in liquid nitrogen vapor phase. Analytical flow cytometry was used to check the purity and quantity of every magnetically sorted T cell population. From each sorted fraction, genomic DNA was isolated and quantified by UV absorbance on a Nanodrop 2000c. The germline V gene specifies SGHTA as CDR1 and FQGNSA as CDR2. From cysteine to phenylalanine, the CDR3 is 15 amino acids long. Only the CDR3 DNA is retained, 45 bases long and in frame from the first base. Trimming takes 4 bases off V and 3 bases off J; junction bases not matched to a gene: 7.

What the authors observed across the whole study: Naive subsets generally had larger estimated clonotype richness than memory subsets did. Only blood was sampled, and tissue TCR repertoires likely differ from those in blood. Sharing across a few donors was observed for about 4.8% of naive CD4, 3.5% of naive CD8, roughly 2.3% of memory CD4, and roughly 0.4% of memory CD8 clonotypes. Pairwise subsampling indicated that sequencing depth was expected to affect the degree of clonotype sharing among donors. Incomplete sequencing was indicated by rarefaction of sorted-subset datasets, despite the large sequencing depth. Because the study included a small number of donors, the genetic and exposure-history diversity represented was limited. Compared with non-shared clonotypes, clonotypes shared by all four sorted-subset donors had higher generation probabilities.

For this clone: Its target antigen remains unknown. No much larger clone is present one base from it, and per-base qualities are unavailable. This same CDR3 is encoded by further DNA sequences in the sample.

Sequences were obtained from naive CD4+ T cells sorted from blood. The intended sense of this specimen's cell subset or site label: CD45RA+ positively selected. This clonotype was sampled from a man aged 18 to 30 in good health. The chain couples TRBV7-2 to TRBJ2-7; TRBD1 fits 9 bases in the junction. The DNA reads as follows: TGTGCCAGCAGCTCGAATCCGGGACAGGGCTACGAGCAGTACTTC. Its protein reads: CASSSNPGQGYEQYF.